This TCR beta chain appears in the sequencing data of a study of Ad26.COV2.S vaccination and SARS-CoV-2 variants. As for the study in general: This donor came from the COV1001 trial of Ad26.COV2.S.

As to treatment: roughly 20 received Ad26.COV2.S at low or high dose, single or two shots; about 5 received placebo; per-sample allocation not given. Samples were taken on day 63 after the first vaccine or placebo injection. The individual, an adult aged 18-55 years, was a donor in Boston. Method: immunoSEQ multiplex PCR; TCRdb's copy keeps in-frame clones and lacks some. This sample yields a few hundred thousand clones, of which 75% to 95% are seen a single time; more than 9% belongs to the top ten. Sequences were derived from peripheral blood, sampled in a trial of Ad26.COV2.S vaccine versus placebo. The TCR was taken from a person aged 18 to 59 who received the Ad26.COV2.S COVID-19 vaccine or a placebo.

CDR3 DNA sequence: TGTGCCAGCAGTTACGGGACTAGCGGGAGGAGGAACACCGGGGAGCTGTTTTTT. Translating gives CASSYGTSGRRNTGELFF. V gene TRBV6-2 or TRBV6-3 combines with J gene TRBJ2-2; TRBD2 matches 15 bases. CDR3 length: 18 amino acids. Germline V gene data show CDR1 as MNHEY and CDR2 as SVGEGT. With 2 bases clipped from V and 1 base from J, the junction kept 2 bases outside the gene matches.